This TCR beta chain originates from a study of T cells in Graves' hyperthyroidism and ophthalmopathy. This clonotype showed up just a few times. The source material, RNA transcripts, was used to amplify TCR beta CDR3 regions. Initially, a first-round RT-PCR of the TCR CDR3 employed the HTBI primer set. TCRdb re-derived calls from the multiplex PCR reads in MiXCR, one entry per CDR3 protein. The table includes 250,000 or so distinct CDR3 sequences, roughly 15% detected once. These patients, aged 18 to 65, had recently diagnosed hyperthyroidism lasting under 2 months. There are 17 residues in the CDR3. Germline CDR1 is MGHRA and CDR2 is YSYEKL. V lost 3 bases and J 0 bases, leaving 16 bases between the germline ends.

The specimen was blood. The chain links TRBV4-1 to TRBJ2-3, with D possibly being TRBD2 (6 bases). The clonotype was recovered from a woman between 50 and 59 years old with Graves' hyperthyroidism that later progressed to Graves' ophthalmopathy. CDR3 coding DNA: TGCGCCAGCAGCCACCCTGCGGGCGGGGTTAGCACAGATACGCAGTATTTT. Encoded protein: CASSHPAGGVSTDTQYF.